These T cell receptor beta chains were read from a single sample in a study of vaccination and CD4 T cells after COVID-19. TCRdb re-called the PCR reads through MiXCR, storing one row per CDR3 protein. The data show roughly 16,000 distinct CDR3 sequences, approximately 50% seen once. The antigens for these receptors are not known. The sequenced sample was cultured CD4+ T cells from blood, obtained after SARS-CoV-2 vaccination. These receptors came from a human donor with COVID-19. Each CDR3 is given with its conserved first and last residue. D genes are given only for firm matches. The size field is filled for only some rows; it gives once, few, many or a size class.

j_call d_call cdr3_length v_call clone_size cdr3_aa cdr3_nt
TRBJ1-4 TRBD1 14 TRBV7-2 NA CASSPDRGNEKLFF TGTGCCAGCAGCCCGGACAGGGGGAACGAAAAACTGTTTTTT
TRBJ1-2 NA 14 TRBV7-2 NA CARSLVADTYGYTF TGTGCCAGGAGCTTAGTAGCGGATACCTATGGCTACACCTTC
TRBJ1-2 TRBD1 14 TRBV7-9 NA CASSLDRDNYGYTF TGTGCCAGCAGCCTGGACAGGGATAACTATGGCTACACCTTC
TRBJ1-2 NA 13 TRBV7-2 few CASSLGEAYGYTF TGTGCCAGCAGCTTAGGAGAGGCTTATGGCTACACCTTC
TRBJ2-7 NA 13 TRBV6-2/TRBV6-3 NA CASSPGTPYEQYF TGTGCCAGCAGTCCCGGGACCCCCTACGAGCAGTACTTC
TRBJ2-3 TRBD2 17 TRBV5-8 NA CASSSQPLLSGGDTQYF TGTGCCAGCAGCTCCCAGCCGCTACTGAGCGGGGGAGATACGCAGTATTTT
TRBJ2-1 TRBD2 17 TRBV20-1 NA CSASSGTSGGSYNEQFF TGCAGTGCTTCCTCCGGGACTAGCGGGGGCTCCTACAATGAGCAGTTCTTC
TRBJ2-2 NA 15 TRBV6-1 NA CASSDGTLNTGELFF TGTGCCAGCAGTGATGGGACACTAAACACCGGGGAGCTGTTTTTT
TRBJ1-2 TRBD1 15 TRBV27 few CASTSQGAPNYGYTF TGTGCCAGCACCTCTCAGGGGGCTCCCAACTATGGCTACACCTTC
TRBJ2-3 TRBD2 15 TRBV7-9 NA CASSPRGVSTDTQYF TGTGCCAGCAGCCCCCGGGGGGTGAGCACAGATACGCAGTATTTT
TRBJ1-6 NA 12 TRBV2 NA CASNIYNSPLHF TGTGCCAGCAACATCTATAATTCACCCCTCCACTTT
TRBJ2-7 TRBD1 11 TRBV6-1 NA CASRGQGKQYF TGTGCCAGCAGAGGACAGGGGAAGCAGTACTTC
TRBJ1-2 NA 15 TRBV7-2 NA CASSLVSQGWYGYTF TGTGCCAGCAGCTTAGTGTCCCAGGGATGGTATGGCTACACCTTC
TRBJ1-2 TRBD1 12 TRBV20-1 NA CSAETGEQGYTF TGCAGTGCTGAAACAGGGGAGCAGGGCTACACCTTC
TRBJ1-2 NA 15 TRBV10-1 few CASSEVGLPTGGYTF TGCGCCAGCAGTGAGGTTGGCCTACCAACGGGTGGCTACACCTTC
TRBJ2-3 TRBD2 16 TRBV7-2 NA CASRSPGGGVTDTQYF TGTGCCAGCAGATCCCCCGGGGGAGGGGTTACAGATACGCAGTATTTT
TRBJ2-3 TRBD2 14 TRBV6-5 NA CASSYAGGVDTQYF TGTGCCAGCAGTTACGCGGGGGGTGTAGATACGCAGTATTTT
TRBJ1-5 NA 15 TRBV6-1 NA CASSPPGEIWAPQHF TGTGCCAGCAGCCCTCCAGGGGAAATTTGGGCGCCCCAGCATTTT
TRBJ1-2 NA 15 TRBV2 NA CASIPGEGSNYGYTF TGTGCCAGCATACCGGGGGAGGGATCTAACTATGGCTACACCTTC
TRBJ1-1 NA 14 TRBV5-1 NA CASSLEPGPTEAFF TGCGCCAGCAGCTTGGAACCGGGGCCCACTGAAGCTTTCTTT
TRBJ1-2 NA 14 TRBV7-3 NA CASSLAPLTGGYTF TGTGCCAGCAGCTTAGCTCCCCTTACAGGGGGCTACACCTTC
TRBJ1-2 NA 13 TRBV3-1 NA CASSQGVSYGYTF TGTGCCAGCAGCCAAGGCGTCAGCTATGGCTACACCTTC
TRBJ1-6 NA 12 TRBV10-2 NA CASSLEVVPLHF TGCGCCAGCAGCTTGGAGGTGGTGCCCCTCCACTTT
TRBJ2-1 NA 15 TRBV2 NA CASSVDLSSYNEQFF TGTGCCAGCAGCGTGGACTTGAGCTCCTACAATGAGCAGTTCTTC
TRBJ2-4 NA 12 TRBV7-9 NA CASSLYGDIQYF TGTGCCAGCAGCTTGTACGGTGACATTCAGTACTTC
TRBJ1-5 NA 15 TRBV6-1 few CASSSEGNGNQPQHF TGTGCCAGCAGCTCAGAGGGGAACGGCAATCAGCCCCAGCATTTT
TRBJ1-6 NA 16 TRBV7-6 few CASSLVGGQGNSPLHF TGTGCCAGCAGCTTAGTGGGGGGCCAGGGGAATTCACCCCTCCACTTT
TRBJ2-5 TRBD2 19 TRBV20-1 NA CSAFSPGTSGGTRRETQYF TGCAGTGCTTTTTCCCCCGGGACTAGCGGGGGGACCCGGCGGGAGACCCAGTACTTC
TRBJ2-7 TRBD1 18 TRBV7-2 once CASSLVGTGTKTFYEQYF TGTGCCAGCAGCTTAGTAGGGACAGGGACAAAGACCTTTTACGAGCAGTACTTC
TRBJ1-2 TRBD1 16 TRBV20-1 NA CSASGQALNSNYGYTF TGCAGTGCTAGTGGACAGGCCCTAAATTCTAACTATGGCTACACCTTC
TRBJ2-5 TRBD1 15 TRBV27 once CASSSGTGGVETQYF TGTGCCAGCAGTTCAGGGACAGGGGGCGTTGAGACCCAGTACTTC
TRBJ1-1 NA 15 TRBV7-2 once CASSEPPAGISEAFF TGTGCCAGCAGCGAACCCCCCGCAGGGATATCTGAAGCTTTCTTT
TRBJ2-2 NA 16 TRBV9 NA CASSVSSGGNTGELFF TGTGCCAGCAGCGTAAGCTCTGGGGGAAACACCGGGGAGCTGTTTTTT
TRBJ2-7 NA 15 TRBV6-2/TRBV6-3 NA CASSSRRDSRYEQYF TGTGCCAGCAGTTCTCGCCGGGACTCGAGGTACGAGCAGTACTTC
TRBJ2-7 NA 17 TRBV5-1 NA CASSLGFGQVTDYEQYF TGCGCCAGCAGCTTAGGGTTCGGTCAGGTAACGGACTACGAGCAGTACTTC
TRBJ2-3 TRBD2 15 TRBV20-1 once CSATLAGGSTDTQYF TGCAGTGCGACACTAGCGGGGGGTAGCACAGATACGCAGTATTTT
TRBJ2-2 NA 16 TRBV6-8 NA CASGYFLHQNTGELFF TGTGCCAGCGGTTACTTTTTACATCAGAACACCGGGGAGCTGTTTTTT